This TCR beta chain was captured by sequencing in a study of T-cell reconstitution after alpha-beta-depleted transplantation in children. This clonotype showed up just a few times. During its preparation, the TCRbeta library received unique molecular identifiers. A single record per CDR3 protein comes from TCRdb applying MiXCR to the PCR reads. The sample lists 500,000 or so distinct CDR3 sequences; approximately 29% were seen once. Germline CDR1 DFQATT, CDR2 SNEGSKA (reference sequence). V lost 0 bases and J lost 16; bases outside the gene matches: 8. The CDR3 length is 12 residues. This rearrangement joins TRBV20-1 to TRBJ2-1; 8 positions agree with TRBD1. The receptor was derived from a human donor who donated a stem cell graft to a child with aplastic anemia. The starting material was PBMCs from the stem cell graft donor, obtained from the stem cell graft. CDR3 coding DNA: TGCAGTGCTAGAGAGGGCCGGGACAGGACCTTCTTC. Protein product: CSAREGRDRTFF.